Each of the 30 T cell receptor beta chains below was sequenced from the same sample in a study of blood T cell repertoires in COVID-19. Some clones are missing from TCRdb's copy, which holds only in-frame ones; the method was immunoSEQ multiplex PCR. The top ten clones hold approximately 12% of a sample with fewer than 450,000 clones, approximately 90% of them seen once. The sequenced sample was peripheral blood. The source of these receptors is a woman between 50 and 59 years old with COVID-19, enrolled during active disease.

As regards this clone: The same CDR3 arises from other DNA sequences in this sample as well. The chain recombines TRBV5-1 with TRBJ1-5; D remains ambiguous. CDR1 is SGHRS and CDR2 is YFSETQ in the germline V gene. The CDR3 is made up of 14 amino acids. V lost 0 bases, J lost 2 bases, and 6 bases lay in between. As DNA, the CDR3 is TGCGCCAGCAGCTTGGGAACGGGCAATCAGCCCCAGCATTTT. Protein sequence: CASSLGTGNQPQHF.

The CDR3 nucleotides read TGCGCCAGCAGCCAAGATATGAGGATGCAGTTCTTC. Amino acid sequence: CASSQDMRMQFF. J is TRBJ2-1 and V is TRBV4-1; D unresolved. V was shortened by 0 bases and J by 12 bases, with 9 bases between the two germline ends. Germline CDR1 and CDR2: MGHRA and YSYEKL. The CDR3 runs to 12 residues.

CDR3 sequence: CATTRGQGRTLAHQRVTNYGYTF. The CDR3 region has the DNA TGTGCCACCACCAGGGGGCAAGGGCGGACTTTGGCCCACCAGAGAGTCACTAACTATGGCTACACCTTC. The gene calls are TRBV24-1 and TRBJ1-2, with 8 positions matching TRBD1. The length of the CDR3 is 23 residues. V was pared by 8 bases and J by 0 bases, with 31 bases of the junction left unmatched. CDR1 KGHDR and CDR2 SFDVKD come from the germline V gene.

V is TRBV2 and J is TRBJ1-2, with TRBD1 identical over 8 bases. Germline V gene lookup returns CDR1 SNHLY and CDR2 FYNNEI. The CDR3 totals 14 residues. V shed 3 bases and J 5 bases; nucleotides not matched to a gene: 5. In DNA, the CDR3 is TGTGCCAGCAGTGAGCAGGGGGCGAGGTATGGCTACACCTTC. This sequence encodes CASSEQGARYGYTF.

The chain employs TRBV3-1 (or the pseudogene TRBV3-2) and TRBJ1-1; the D is unclear. The CDR3 has 14 amino acids. Trimming removed 0 bases at V and 4 bases at J, with 9 bases between. Germline values: CDR1 LGHDT, CDR2 YNNKEL (reference sequence). In DNA form, the CDR3 reads TGTGCCAGCAGCCAAGATCAGGTGAGCACTGAAGCTTTCTTT. Translating gives CASSQDQVSTEAFF.

This chain links TRBV7-9 with TRBJ2-7, with unresolved D. The ends were cut back, 7 bases at V and 7 bases at J, with 17 bases in the middle. CDR1 SEHNR and CDR2 FQNEAQ come from the germline V gene (reference sequence). The CDR3 sequence is 13 residues long. CDR3 nucleotide sequence: TGTGCCAGCACCCCGCGAGGTTCCCGGGAGCAGTACTTC. It encodes CASTPRGSREQYF. Combining the CDR3 with reference TRBV7-9 and TRBJ2-7 gives the whole variable domain DTGVSQNPRHKITKRGQNVTFRCDPISEHNRLYWYRQTLGQGPEFLTYFQNEAQLEKSRLLSDRFSAERPKGSFSTLEIQRTEQGDSAMYLCASTPRGSREQYFGPGTRLTVT.

J is TRBJ1-6 and V is TRBV5-6; the D gene is possibly TRBD1 (6 bases). The ends were cut back, 0 bases at V and 9 bases at J, with 13 bases in the middle. The germline V gene has CDR1 SGHDT and CDR2 YYEEEE. This CDR3 spans 15 amino acids. CDR3 amino acids: CASSLAGGLVSPLHF. DNA of the CDR3: TGTGCCAGCAGCTTGGCCGGGGGGCTCGTTTCACCCCTCCACTTT.

The chain links TRBV7-2 to TRBJ2-3; 8 positions agree with TRBD2. This CDR3 has 16 residues. Germline V lookup: CDR1 SGHTA, CDR2 FQGNSA. V shed 5 bases and J 5 bases; nucleotides not matched to a gene: 12. This chain's CDR3 is CASSAPPGLGKDTQYF. As DNA, the CDR3 is TGTGCCAGCAGCGCCCCGCCGGGACTAGGGAAAGATACGCAGTATTTT.

J is TRBJ1-2 and V is TRBV18; possibly TRBD1 for D (6 bases). The CDR3 runs to 13 residues. V was trimmed by 3 bases and J by 8 bases, leaving 13 bases between them. CDR1 is KGHSH, CDR2 LQKENI, per germline. The CDR3 reads CASSPGADRGYTF. CDR3 nucleotides: TGTGCCAGCTCACCGGGGGCAGATCGAGGCTACACCTTC.

V and J are TRBV13 and TRBJ1-1; TRBD1 might be the D (6 bases). The germline V gene has CDR1 PRHDT and CDR2 FYEKMQ (reference sequence). Trimming took 4 bases from V and 7 from J, leaving 10 bases between them. The CDR3 has 12 residues. CDR3 in DNA: TGTGCCAGCAGCTCGGGGGGACATGAAGCTTTCTTT. Translating it yields CASSSGGHEAFF.

As concerns this clone: Additional DNA sequences in this sample encode the identical CDR3. This chain links TRBV30 with TRBJ1-1; possible D gene TRBD1, 5 bases. Per the germline V gene, CDR1 is GTSNPN and CDR2 is SVGIG (reference sequence). This CDR3 contains 13 residues. The V end was cut by 0 bases, the J end by 5 bases, with 10 bases between. For the CDR3, the DNA is TGTGCCTGGAGTGTACTTGGGGGGACTGAAGCTTTCTTT. Protein product: CAWSVLGGTEAFF.

The genes are TRBV30 and TRBJ1-5; 7 bases are a match to TRBD1. After removal of 6 bases from V and 5 bases from J, the junction contained 10 bases not matched to a gene. The CDR3 length is 14 residues. Germline values: CDR1 GTSNPN, CDR2 SVGIG (reference sequence). In nucleotides, the CDR3 is TGTGCCTGCGGGCAACAGGGGATCCATCAGCCCCAGCATTTT. This sequence encodes CACGQQGIHQPQHF.

V usage is TRBV4-2 and J usage is TRBJ1-2; 8 bases line up with TRBD1. The CDR3 extends over 16 amino acids. V trimming: 1 base; J trimming: 4 bases; junction bases outside the gene matches: 8. Germline values: CDR1 LGHNA, CDR2 YNFKEQ. CDR3 amino acids: CASSQGPGTGFYGYTF. The CDR3 DNA sequence: TGTGCCAGCAGCCAAGGTCCCGGGACAGGTTTCTATGGCTACACCTTC.

This clone has only a few counts. The gene calls are TRBV2 and TRBJ1-6, with D uncertain. V was cut by 4 bases and J by 6 bases, with 10 bases left in between. Germline CDR1 reads SNHLY; CDR2 reads FYNNEI. The CDR3 consists of 14 residues. The CDR3 coding sequence is TGTGCCAGCAGTGTTGGTTGGAGTAATTCACCCCTCCACTTT. Its translation: CASSVGWSNSPLHF.

This chain joins TRBV7-2 and TRBJ1-4, with D unclear. CDR1 and CDR2 from the germline V gene are SGHTA and FQGNSA. The V end lost 6 bases, the J end lost 8 bases, and 19 bases lay between the germline ends. This CDR3 comprises 15 residues. The CDR3 DNA reads TGTGCCAGCAGTCGGGTAAACGACGGACTCGAAAAACTGTTTTTT. This encodes CASSRVNDGLEKLFF.

This clone was detected a few times. The rearrangement joins TRBV7-3 to TRBJ2-5, with 12 bases identical to TRBD1. V lost 1 base, J lost 2 bases, and 11 bases stayed unmatched. Germline loops: CDR1 SGHTA, CDR2 FQGTGA. The CDR3 spans 19 residues. CDR3 in amino acids: CASSLKDGTGGRRQETQYF. CDR3 nucleotide sequence: TGTGCCAGCAGCTTAAAAGATGGGACAGGGGGCCGGAGGCAAGAGACCCAGTACTTC.

This clone occurred once. The V gene is TRBV6-1, the J gene TRBJ1-5; no firm D call. The germline CDR1 and CDR2 sequences are MNHNS and SASEGT. Trimming left V 3 bases short and J 8 bases short, with 17 bases between. This CDR3 has 15 amino acids. The CDR3 DNA reads as TGTGCCAGCAGTGACCCGGGTCAGCTGAGTGAGCCCCAGCATTTT. It codes for CASSDPGQLSEPQHF.

J is TRBJ1-2 and V is TRBV30; 8 bases line up with TRBD1. The J segment lost 7 bases and the V segment lost 2 bases, leaving 6 bases of the junction unmatched. Germline-derived CDR1 and CDR2 are GTSNPN and SVGIG (reference sequence). The CDR3 runs 13 residues. CDR3 sequence: CAWSKGTGRGYTF. In DNA, the CDR3 is TGTGCCTGGAGTAAAGGGACAGGACGTGGCTACACCTTC. The whole variable domain, filled in from reference TRBV30 and TRBJ1-2, reads SQTIHQWPATLVQPVGSPLSLECTVEGTSNPNLYWYRQAAGRGLQLLFYSVGIGQISSEVPQNLSASRPQDRQFILSSKKLLLSDSGFYLCAWSKGTGRGYTFGSGTRLTVV.

This clone was found once. The rearrangement uses TRBV5-1 and TRBJ1-6; D unresolved. Germline loops: CDR1 SGHRS, CDR2 YFSETQ. The CDR3 runs 16 residues. Between the trimmed V and J ends, which lost 0 bases and 8 bases, there was a span of 15 bases. The DNA for the CDR3 is TGCGCCAGCAGCTTGGTTGGTCCGCCAGGCGATTCACCCCTCCACTTT. Its protein is CASSLVGPPGDSPLHF.

The chain is built from TRBV20-1 and TRBJ2-7, with D hard to call. This CDR3 contains 11 residues. Germline V gives CDR1 DFQATT, CDR2 SNEGSKA (reference sequence). Trimming shortened V by 4 bases and J by 5 bases, and 9 bases separated the two germline ends. This CDR3 is CSAMYGDEQYF. CDR3 coding DNA: TGCAGTGCTATGTACGGAGACGAGCAGTACTTC.

The chain recombines TRBV6-5 with TRBJ2-3; weak D call: TRBD2 (6 bases). The CDR3 spans 13 residues. Trimming took 6 bases from V and 5 from J, leaving 12 bases between them. Germline values: CDR1 MNHEY, CDR2 SVGAGI. CDR3 loop: CASRIWGEDTQYF. CDR3 in DNA: TGTGCCAGCAGAATCTGGGGGGAAGATACGCAGTATTTT.

A few counts support this clone. Additional DNA sequences in this sample encode the identical CDR3. V usage is TRBV11-2 and J usage is TRBJ2-7; D may be TRBD2 (5 bases). The germline V and J ends were trimmed by 1 base and 1 base, with 8 bases remaining between them. The CDR3 consists of 14 residues. CDR1 and CDR2 (germline): SGHAT, FQNNGV. The CDR3 region is CASSLGTSSYEQYF. The CDR3 DNA follows: TGTGCCAGCAGCTTAGGGACTTCTTCCTACGAGCAGTACTTC.

This chain joins TRBV15 and TRBJ1-2, with D tentatively TRBD1 (6 bases). Germline CDR1 and CDR2: LNHNV and YYDKDF (reference sequence). This CDR3 has 14 amino acids. The germline V and J ends were trimmed by 3 bases and 4 bases, with 12 bases remaining between them. CDR3 bases: TGTGCCACCAGCAGTGACAGGACGAGCTATGGCTACACCTTC. Its translation: CATSSDRTSYGYTF. Full variable domain (remainder filled in from reference TRBV15 and TRBJ1-2): DAMVIQNPRYQVTQFGKPVTLSCSQTLNHNVMYWYQQKSSQAPKLLFHYYDKDFNNEADTPDNFQSRRPNTSFCFLDIRSPGLGDTAMYLCATSSDRTSYGYTFGSGTRLTVV.

The DNA for the CDR3 is TGTGCCAGCAGTTATGAGGGTTCTGGAAACACCATATATTTT. Amino acids: CASSYEGSGNTIYF. The chain has TRBV6-5 and TRBJ1-3; no clear D gene. Germline V gives CDR1 MNHEY, CDR2 SVGAGI. V was pared by 3 bases and J by 1 base, with 7 bases between. The CDR3 spans 14 residues.

This chain joins TRBV6-5 and TRBJ1-1; D might be TRBD1 (6 bases). The germline V gene encodes CDR1 MNHEY and CDR2 SVGAGI. The CDR3 totals 15 residues. V was cut by 2 bases and J by 3 bases, with 13 bases left in between. The CDR3 nucleotides read TGTGCCAGCAGTTACCATACAGGGCCCGACACTGAAGCTTTCTTT. Residues: CASSYHTGPDTEAFF.

This rearrangement joins TRBV6-6 to TRBJ1-4; D is uncertain. Between the trimmed V and J ends, which lost 2 bases and 1 base, there was a span of 2 bases. The CDR3 is 13 residues long. Germline V gene data show CDR1 as MNHNY and CDR2 as SVGAGI (reference sequence). CDR3 loop: CASSYLTNEKLFF. The CDR3 DNA sequence: TGTGCCAGCAGTTACCTAACTAATGAAAAACTGTTTTTT.

J is TRBJ1-6 and V is TRBV27; no clear D gene. This CDR3 is 17 amino acids long. V was trimmed by 5 bases and J by 0 bases, leaving 14 bases between them. The germline gives CDR1 MNHEY, CDR2 SMNVEV (reference sequence). CDR3 sequence: CASSTRPGSSYNSPLHF. The CDR3 region has the DNA TGTGCCAGCAGTACCCGACCGGGAAGCTCCTATAATTCACCCCTCCACTTT.

The rearrangement links TRBV29-1 to TRBJ2-7; 7 positions agree with TRBD2. Trimming at V came to 4 bases and at J to 0 bases, leaving 6 bases not matched to a gene. CDR3 size: 14 residues. Per germline, CDR1 SQVTM and CDR2 ANQGSEA. The CDR3 DNA reads as TGCAGCGTTGGGCTAGCGGTTAGCTCCTACGAGCAGTACTTC. It translates to CSVGLAVSSYEQYF.

The rearrangement links TRBV18 to TRBJ2-5; 8 bases align to TRBD1. CDR3 length: 14 amino acids. The J segment lost 4 bases and the V segment lost 3 bases, leaving 4 bases of the junction unmatched. Germline V gives CDR1 KGHSH, CDR2 LQKENI. The CDR3 DNA reads TGTGCCAGCTCACCTGCGGACAGGGTAGAGACCCAGTACTTC. Translated: CASSPADRVETQYF.

The V and J genes are TRBV6-5 and TRBJ1-1, with 9 positions matching TRBD1. Germline V gene sequence: CDR1 MNHEY, CDR2 SVGAGI. This CDR3 spans 14 amino acids. The V and J ends lost 7 bases and 3 bases, in that order; junction bases with no gene match: 6. CDR3 DNA: TGTGCCAGCACTCCCGGGACAGGGTACACTGAAGCTTTCTTT. Its translation is CASTPGTGYTEAFF.